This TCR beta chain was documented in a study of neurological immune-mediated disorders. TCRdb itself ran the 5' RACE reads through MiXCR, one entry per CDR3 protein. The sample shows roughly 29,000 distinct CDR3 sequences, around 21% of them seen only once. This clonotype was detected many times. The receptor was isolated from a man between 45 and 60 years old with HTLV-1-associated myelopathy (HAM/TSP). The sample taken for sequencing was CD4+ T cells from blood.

The CDR3 protein is CASSLTGQDGYTF. CDR3 nucleotides: TGTGCCAGCAGTCTTACAGGACAGGATGGCTACACCTTC. The chain uses TRBV7-2 and TRBJ1-2; 7 positions match TRBD1. This CDR3 has 13 residues. V shed 6 bases and J 6 bases; nucleotides not matched to a gene: 7. The germline V gene encodes CDR1 SGHTA and CDR2 FQGNSA.